The clone carrying this TCR beta chain showed up just a few times. The antigen is not known. Amplification of TCR alpha and beta CDR3 regions from RNA used iRepertoire nested multiplex PCR. Tissue mRNA or PBMC total RNA, roughly 95-400 ng, went into one-step reverse transcription and amplification. MiXCR, run by TCRdb on the multiplex PCR reads, gives a single entry per CDR3 protein. The sample consists of around 390,000 distinct CDR3 sequences, roughly two fifths of them appearing once. This sample is drawn from a study of glioma-infiltrating T cells. Study conclusions and caveats: Shared blood CDR3 signature motifs marked patients with low tissue-blood divergence.

This CDR3 is built from 18 residues. V shed 1 base and J shed 0 bases, with 19 bases lying between them. Germline values: CDR1 DFQATT, CDR2 SNEGSKA (reference sequence). The specimen sequenced was glioma tissue, nonneoplastic brain tissue, or PBMCs (not recorded which). This TCR was sampled from a human donor with low-grade glioma or glioblastoma, undergoing nonglioma brain surgery, or in good health (not recorded which). V and J are TRBV20-1 and TRBJ2-1, with D possibly TRBD2 on 5 matching bases. As DNA, the CDR3 is TGCAGTGCTAGAGTTCACCTGCCAGGAGGAGCCTCCTACAATGAGCAGTTCTTC. Translation: CSARVHLPGGASYNEQFF.